This T cell receptor beta chain was profiled in a study of blood T cell repertoires in COVID-19. About the research overall: The study drew acute and convalescent COVID-19 samples from the United States, Italy and Spain.

V was clipped by 5 bases and J by 7 bases; unmatched bases: 6. The germline V gene has CDR1 LNHDA and CDR2 SQIVND (reference sequence). The CDR3 has 13 residues. This table comes from immunoSEQ multiplex PCR, and its TCRdb copy is limited to in-frame clones, with some not included. The sample lists 150,000 to 200,000 clones, about 80% seen once, with roughly 9.6% in the top ten. Donors were grouped by their self-reported clinical history. All recovered Cohort 3 donors got two negative PCRs, got clearance, or saw symptom resolution. The TCR sequence derives from a man aged 45-60 years who had recovered from COVID-19. The sample taken for sequencing was PBMCs or T cells enriched from blood (not recorded which). J is TRBJ2-3 and V is TRBV19; 7 bases agree with TRBD1. The CDR3 protein is CASSASQGNTQYF. CDR3 nucleotide sequence: TGTGCCAGTAGTGCCTCACAGGGGAATACGCAGTATTTT.